This T cell receptor beta chain was recorded in a study of blood T cell repertoires in COVID-19. Study as a whole: Acute and convalescent COVID-19 samples came from the United States, Italy and Spain. From T cells, B-cell-depleted T cells, or PBMCs came the material, which was cDNA or gDNA.

In the study's own analysis: Reference gene primer amplification in the assay estimated nucleated cell counts. TCRdb keeps only in-frame clones here, not all; method: immunoSEQ multiplex PCR. V and J calls and clone size are as listed in that table; D and trimming were resolved from the DNA. The sample lists about 230,000 clones, 80% to 90% occurring once. This TCR came from a man aged 50-60 years with COVID-19, enrolled during active disease. The specimen was peripheral blood.

The CDR3 nucleotides are TGTGCCAGTACCTGGGCCAGCGGGGGGTCCAATGAGCAGTTCTTC. Protein: CASTWASGGSNEQFF. V usage is TRBV6-5 and J usage is TRBJ2-1; 9 bases are a match to TRBD2. CDR1 is MNHEY, CDR2 SVGAGI, per germline. V was pared by 9 bases and J by 6 bases, with 12 bases of the junction left unmatched. There are 15 residues in the CDR3.